What follows describes a single T cell receptor (beta chain). The data derive from a study of blood T cell repertoires in COVID-19. CDR1 MGHRA and CDR2 YSYEKL come from the germline V gene. V shed 5 bases, J shed 6 bases, and the junction held 11 bases outside the gene matches. This CDR3 has 16 amino acids. As processed by the authors: The authors estimated nucleated cell counts from reference gene primer amplification. The table came from immunoSEQ multiplex PCR; TCRdb's copy has only in-frame clones and leaves some out. The V and J calls and the clone size are those of that table, but D and trimming were determined from the DNA. The data show over 100,000 clones, with 80% to 85% seen just once and less than 8% held by the top ten.

V usage is TRBV4-1 and J usage is TRBJ1-5, with TRBD1 matching over 9 bases. The origin of this receptor is a man between 65 and 85 years old with acute or convalescent COVID-19. Sequenced: peripheral blood. The CDR3 loop is CASSSDLDRGPQPQHF. The CDR3 DNA follows: TGCGCCAGCAGCAGTGACTTGGACAGGGGTCCTCAGCCCCAGCATTTT.